Listed below are T cell receptor beta chains from one sample, sequenced in a study of persistence of HIV-infected CD4 T cells. The antigens of these receptors remain unknown. Produced via immunoSEQ multiplex PCR; TCRdb's table is partial and in-frame only. The table records 35,000 to 50,000 clones, roughly nine tenths of them present only once. Sequencing used CD4+ T cells sorted from PBMCs after approximately 20-hour stimulation, obtained from a patient who received antiretroviral therapy. Receptor source: an adult man with HIV who was CMV-seropositive. The CDR3 runs from the conserved cysteine through the conserved F or W. D genes are given only for firm matches. The size field is filled for only some rows; it gives once, few, many or a size class.

CDR3 DNA,CDR3 protein,D gene,J gene,V gene,clone size
TGCGCCAGCACCTTCGCTCCAGGGGAGGGTTACAATGAGCAGTTCTTC,CASTFAPGEGYNEQFF,.,TRBJ2-1,TRBV5-1,.
TGCGCCAGCAGCTTCGCGGAAATAAGTGGCGGGGAGCTGTTTTTT,CASSFAEISGGELFF,.,TRBJ2-2,TRBV5-1,.
TGCGCCAGCAGTGATAGCTCCTACGAGCAGTACTTC,CASSDSSYEQYF,.,TRBJ2-7,TRBV5-1,.
TGTGCCAGCAGTATTGACAGGGTCACCGGGGAGCTGTTTTTT,CASSIDRVTGELFF,TRBD1,TRBJ2-2,TRBV28,.
TGCAGCGTCCAATCAGGGAGTAATTCACCCCTCCACTTT,CSVQSGSNSPLHF,.,TRBJ1-6,TRBV29-1,.
TGTGCCAGCAGCTTATGGCAAGCAGGCACCGGGGAGCTGTTTTTT,CASSLWQAGTGELFF,.,TRBJ2-2,TRBV7-2,.
TGTGCCAGTAGTATTGCAGGGCAGGCAAACTATGGCTACACCTTC,CASSIAGQANYGYTF,.,TRBJ1-2,TRBV19,once
TGTGCCAGCAGCCCCTACAATGAGCAGTTCTTC,CASSPYNEQFF,.,TRBJ2-1,TRBV5-5,.
TGTGCCAGCAGTCCCAGCCTACAGGGGAGTGGCGAGCAGTACTTC,CASSPSLQGSGEQYF,TRBD1,TRBJ2-7,TRBV2,.
TGTGCCAGCAGTGATATCGGCGTGGACCGTAACTACGAGCAGTACTTC,CASSDIGVDRNYEQYF,.,TRBJ2-7,TRBV2,.
TGCGCCAGCAGTGGCCCGGGACAGAGTTATCAGCCCCAGCATTTT,CASSGPGQSYQPQHF,TRBD1,TRBJ1-5,TRBV10-2,.
TGTGCCAGCAGCTCCAGATTCCCACCCCTCCACTTT,CASSSRFPPLHF,.,TRBJ1-6,TRBV7-6,once
TGTGCTAGTGGTTTGGAAAACGGGGAGCTGTTTTTT,CASGLENGELFF,.,TRBJ2-2,TRBV12-5,.
TGTGCCAGCAGCCCCATTGGAAGCAATCAGCCCCAGCATTTT,CASSPIGSNQPQHF,.,TRBJ1-5,TRBV3-1/TRBV3-2,.